Below are 8 T cell receptor beta chains sequenced from a single sample in a study of OX40 agonist ivuxolimab in advanced cancers. Repertoires were generated with immunoSEQ multiplex PCR, while TCRdb's copy carries only in-frame clones and drops some. The sample holds about 22,000 clones, 60% to 80% seen once. The specimen was CD4+ or CD8+ T cells sorted from blood, collected in a trial of the OX40 agonist ivuxolimab. These TCRs come from an adult with an advanced solid tumor such as melanoma, head and neck, liver or kidney cancer.

This rearrangement joins TRBV27 to TRBJ1-1; D might be TRBD1 (5 bases). Germline lookup yields CDR1 MNHEY and CDR2 SMNVEV (reference sequence). CDR3 length equals 15 residues. V gave up 5 bases and J gave up 0 bases, with 13 bases separating them. This chain's CDR3 is CASSQWGVMNTEAFF. CDR3 sequence (DNA): TGTGCCAGCAGTCAATGGGGGGTAATGAACACTGAAGCTTTCTTT.

The rearrangement links TRBV28 to TRBJ1-2; maybe TRBD1 (6 bases). Germline V gene lookup returns CDR1 MDHEN and CDR2 SYDVKM. The ends were cut back, 7 bases at V and 3 bases at J, with 15 bases in the middle. There are 14 residues in the CDR3. The CDR3 nucleotides are TGTGCCAGCAATCCCAGGACAGTATACTATGGCTACACCTTC. Translated: CASNPRTVYYGYTF.

The J gene is TRBJ2-7, the V gene TRBV5-6; D not certain. V was clipped by 0 bases and J by 3 bases, with 7 bases between them. In germline, CDR1 is SGHDT, CDR2 YYEEEE. The CDR3 runs to 13 residues. The CDR3 DNA follows: TGTGCCAGCAGCTTGGATGACTTCTACGAGCAGTACTTC. This sequence encodes CASSLDDFYEQYF.

The V gene is TRBV9, the J gene TRBJ2-1, with D perhaps TRBD2 (5 bases). V gave up 3 bases and J gave up 0 bases, with 13 bases separating them. Germline V lookup: CDR1 SGDLS, CDR2 YYNGEE. CDR3 size: 16 residues. The chain's CDR3 is CASSEQMGSSYNEQFF. As DNA, the CDR3 is TGTGCCAGCAGCGAGCAGATGGGGAGCTCCTACAATGAGCAGTTCTTC.

The CDR3 coding sequence is TGTGCCACCAGCAGAGATTTGGGACAGGGAGGCTATGGCTACACCTTC. This gives the protein CATSRDLGQGGYGYTF. The chain links TRBV15 to TRBJ1-2; 9 nucleotides agree with TRBD1. This CDR3 comprises 16 residues. Germline CDR1 reads LNHNV; CDR2 reads YYDKDF (reference sequence). The junction had 6 bases not matched to a gene; V was cut back by 0 bases and J by 4 bases. Combining the CDR3 with reference TRBV15 and TRBJ1-2 gives the whole variable domain DAMVIQNPRYQVTQFGKPVTLSCSQTLNHNVMYWYQQKSSQAPKLLFHYYDKDFNNEADTPDNFQSRRPNTSFCFLDIRSPGLGDTAMYLCATSRDLGQGGYGYTFGSGTRLTVV.

This clone was seen just once. The chain employs TRBV10-3 and TRBJ1-3; no reliable D call. Looked up from germline, CDR1 is ENHRY and CDR2 is SYGVKD. Trimming stripped 0 bases from V and 1 base from J, with 7 bases between. The CDR3 runs 15 residues. The CDR3 nucleotides read TGTGCCATCAGTGAGTCGAAACAGTCTGGAAACACCATATATTTT. This gives the protein CAISESKQSGNTIYF.

V is TRBV5-8 and J is TRBJ2-1; D is unresolved. Trimming stripped 8 bases from V and 9 bases from J, with 18 bases between. CDR1 is SGHTS and CDR2 is YDEGEE in the germline V gene. The CDR3 is 13 amino acids. The CDR3 region is CASLRVTLSEQFF. As DNA, the CDR3 is TGTGCCAGTCTCCGGGTGACGCTCAGTGAGCAGTTCTTC.

This chain joins TRBV5-1 and TRBJ1-1; D is unclear. The CDR3 covers 11 residues. V lost 9 bases, J lost 4 bases, and 10 bases lay in between. CDR1 is SGHRS, CDR2 YFSETQ, per germline. In nucleotides, the CDR3 is TGCGCCACCATCCTGGCCACTGAAGCTTTCTTT. As protein: CATILATEAFF. The full variable domain, its missing parts supplied by reference TRBV5-1 and TRBJ1-1, is KAGVTQTPRYLIKTRGQQVTLSCSPISGHRSVSWYQQTPGQGLQFLFEYFSETQRNKGNFPGRFSGRQFSNSRSEMNVSTLELGDSALYLCATILATEAFFGQGTRLTVV.